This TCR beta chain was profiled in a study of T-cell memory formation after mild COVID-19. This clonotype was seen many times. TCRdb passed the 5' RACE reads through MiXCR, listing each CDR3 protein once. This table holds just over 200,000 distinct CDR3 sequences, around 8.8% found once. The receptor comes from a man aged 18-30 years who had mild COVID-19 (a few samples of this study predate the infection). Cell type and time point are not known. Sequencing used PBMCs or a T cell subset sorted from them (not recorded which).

The CDR3: CSAQGTGENSPLHF. For the CDR3, the DNA is TGCAGTGCGCAAGGGACAGGGGAGAACTCACCCCTCCACTTT. The chain uses TRBV20-1 and TRBJ1-6; TRBD1 matches 10 bases. The CDR3 is 14 residues long. Germline assignment: CDR1 DFQATT and CDR2 SNEGSKA (reference sequence). Trimming removed 6 bases from V and 10 bases from J; junction bases left unmatched: 9.